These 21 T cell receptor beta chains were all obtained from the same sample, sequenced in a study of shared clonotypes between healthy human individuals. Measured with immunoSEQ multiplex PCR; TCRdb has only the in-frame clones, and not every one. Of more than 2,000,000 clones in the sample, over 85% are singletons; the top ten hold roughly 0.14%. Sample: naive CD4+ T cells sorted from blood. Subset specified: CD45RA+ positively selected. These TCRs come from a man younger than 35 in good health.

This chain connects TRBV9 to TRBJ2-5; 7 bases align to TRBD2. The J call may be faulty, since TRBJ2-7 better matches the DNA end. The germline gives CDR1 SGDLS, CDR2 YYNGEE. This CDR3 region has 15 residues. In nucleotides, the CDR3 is TGTGCCAGCAGCGCGGAAAGCGGGAACACCTACGAGCAGTACTTC. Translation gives CASSAESGNTYEQYF.

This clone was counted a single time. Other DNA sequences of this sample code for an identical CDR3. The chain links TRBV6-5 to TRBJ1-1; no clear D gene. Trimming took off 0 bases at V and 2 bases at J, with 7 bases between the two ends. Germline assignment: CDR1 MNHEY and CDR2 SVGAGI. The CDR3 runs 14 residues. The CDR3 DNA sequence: TGTGCCAGCAGTTACTCGGGCAGAAACACTGAAGCTTTCTTT. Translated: CASSYSGRNTEAFF.

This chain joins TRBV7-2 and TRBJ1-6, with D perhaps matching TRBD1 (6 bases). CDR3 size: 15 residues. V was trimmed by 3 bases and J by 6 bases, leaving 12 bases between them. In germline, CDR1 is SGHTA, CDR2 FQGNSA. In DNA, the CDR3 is TGTGCCAGCAGCTTTCGGGGGGCTGGTAATTCACCCCTCCACTTT. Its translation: CASSFRGAGNSPLHF.

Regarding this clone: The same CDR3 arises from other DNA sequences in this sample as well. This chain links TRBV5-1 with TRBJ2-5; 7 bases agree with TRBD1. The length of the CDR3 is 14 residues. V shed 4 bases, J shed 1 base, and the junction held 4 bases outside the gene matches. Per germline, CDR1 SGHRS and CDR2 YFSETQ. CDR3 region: CASSIGTVQETQYF. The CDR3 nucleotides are TGCGCCAGCAGCATTGGGACAGTCCAAGAGACCCAGTACTTC.

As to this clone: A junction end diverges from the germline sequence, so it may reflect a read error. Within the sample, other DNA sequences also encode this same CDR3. CDR3 sequence (DNA): TGTGCTAGCAGCTTAGACAGGGGGAATGAGCAGTTCTTC. Translating gives CASSLDRGNEQFF. This chain uses TRBV7-7 with TRBJ2-1; TRBD1 aligns across 9 bases. This CDR3 spans 13 amino acids. Germline CDR1 is SSHAT and CDR2 is FNYEAQ (reference sequence). The whole variable domain, remainder taken from reference TRBV7-7 and TRBJ2-1, is GAGVSQSPRYKVTKRGQDVTLRCDPISSHATLYWYQQALGQGPEFLTYFNYEAQPDKSGLPSDRFSAERPEGSISTLTIQRTEQRDSAMYRCASSLDRGNEQFFGPGTRLTVL.

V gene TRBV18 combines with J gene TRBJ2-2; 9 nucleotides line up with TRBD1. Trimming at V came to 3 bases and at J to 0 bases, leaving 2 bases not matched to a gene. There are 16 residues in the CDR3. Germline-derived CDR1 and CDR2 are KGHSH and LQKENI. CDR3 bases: TGTGCCAGCTCACCGGGACAGGGAACGAACACCGGGGAGCTGTTTTTT. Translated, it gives CASSPGQGTNTGELFF.

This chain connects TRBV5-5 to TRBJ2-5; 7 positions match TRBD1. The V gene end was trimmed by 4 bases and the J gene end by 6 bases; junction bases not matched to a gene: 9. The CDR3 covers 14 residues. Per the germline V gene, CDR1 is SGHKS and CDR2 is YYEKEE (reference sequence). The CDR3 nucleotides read TGTGCCAGCAGCACGGTAGGACAGGCACAGACCCAGTACTTC. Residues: CASSTVGQAQTQYF.

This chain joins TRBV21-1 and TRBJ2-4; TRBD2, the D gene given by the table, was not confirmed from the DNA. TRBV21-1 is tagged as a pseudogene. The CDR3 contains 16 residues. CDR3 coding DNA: TGTGCCAGCAGCAAAGGAGGCGGGGCGTTCGTAAACATTCAGTACTTC. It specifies CASSKGGGAFVNIQYF.

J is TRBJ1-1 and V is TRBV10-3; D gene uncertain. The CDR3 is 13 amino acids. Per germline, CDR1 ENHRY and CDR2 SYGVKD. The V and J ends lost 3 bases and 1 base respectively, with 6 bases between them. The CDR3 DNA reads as TGTGCCATCAGTGAAATAGGGAACACTGAAGCTTTCTTT. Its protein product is CAISEIGNTEAFF.

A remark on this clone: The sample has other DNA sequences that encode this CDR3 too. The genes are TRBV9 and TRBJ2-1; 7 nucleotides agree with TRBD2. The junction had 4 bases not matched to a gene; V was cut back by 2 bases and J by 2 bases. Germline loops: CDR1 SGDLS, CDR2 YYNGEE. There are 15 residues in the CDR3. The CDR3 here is CASSVASGTYNEQFF. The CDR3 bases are TGTGCCAGCAGCGTTGCTAGCGGTACCTACAATGAGCAGTTCTTC.

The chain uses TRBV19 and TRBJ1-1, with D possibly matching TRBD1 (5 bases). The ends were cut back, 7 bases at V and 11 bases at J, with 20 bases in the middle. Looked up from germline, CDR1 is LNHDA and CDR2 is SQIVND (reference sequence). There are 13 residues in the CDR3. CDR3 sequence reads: CASTPRDYLIAFF. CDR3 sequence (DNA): TGTGCCAGTACCCCCCGGGACTACCTTATCGCTTTCTTT.

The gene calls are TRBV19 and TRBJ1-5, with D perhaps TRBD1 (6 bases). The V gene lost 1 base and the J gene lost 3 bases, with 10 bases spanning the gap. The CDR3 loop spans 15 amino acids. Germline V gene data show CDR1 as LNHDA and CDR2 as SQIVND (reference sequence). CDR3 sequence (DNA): TGTGCCAGTAGTATAGGACAGGTCAACAATCAGCCCCAGCATTTT. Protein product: CASSIGQVNNQPQHF.

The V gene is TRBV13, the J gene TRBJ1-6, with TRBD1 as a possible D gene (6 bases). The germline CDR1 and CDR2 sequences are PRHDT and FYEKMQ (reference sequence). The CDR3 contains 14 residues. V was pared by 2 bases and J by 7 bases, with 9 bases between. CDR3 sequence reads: CASSLTQGNSPLHF. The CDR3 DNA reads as TGTGCCAGCAGCTTAACACAGGGAAATTCACCCCTCCACTTT.

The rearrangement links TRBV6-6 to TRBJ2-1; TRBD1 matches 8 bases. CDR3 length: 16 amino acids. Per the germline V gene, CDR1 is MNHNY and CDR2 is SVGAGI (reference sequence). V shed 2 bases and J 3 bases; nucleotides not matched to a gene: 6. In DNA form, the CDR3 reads TGTGCCAGCAGTTACCCCGACAGGGGAGTCTACAATGAGCAGTTCTTC. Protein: CASSYPDRGVYNEQFF.

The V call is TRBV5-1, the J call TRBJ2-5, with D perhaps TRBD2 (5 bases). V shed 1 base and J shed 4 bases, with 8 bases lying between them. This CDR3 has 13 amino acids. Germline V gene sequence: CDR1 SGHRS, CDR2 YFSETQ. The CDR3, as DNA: TGCGCCAGCAGCTTGTACGAGGGAGAGACCCAGTACTTC. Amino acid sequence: CASSLYEGETQYF.

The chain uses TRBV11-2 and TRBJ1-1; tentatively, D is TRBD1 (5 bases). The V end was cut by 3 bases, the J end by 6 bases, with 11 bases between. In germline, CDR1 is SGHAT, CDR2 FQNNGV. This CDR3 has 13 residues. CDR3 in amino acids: CASSFIQGPEAFF. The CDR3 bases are TGTGCCAGCAGCTTTATCCAGGGTCCTGAAGCTTTCTTT.

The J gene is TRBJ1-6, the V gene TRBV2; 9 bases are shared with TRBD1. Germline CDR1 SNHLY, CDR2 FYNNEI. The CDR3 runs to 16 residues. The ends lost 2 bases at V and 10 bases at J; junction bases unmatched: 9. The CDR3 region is CASSESRDRAASPLHF. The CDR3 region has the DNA TGTGCCAGCAGTGAAAGTAGGGACAGGGCGGCCTCACCCCTCCACTTT.

CDR3: CASIQPSSKNIQYF. The CDR3 DNA reads as TGTGCCAGCATCCAGCCGTCCTCCAAAAACATTCAGTACTTC. The chain carries TRBV2 and TRBJ2-4; no firm D call. Germline lookup yields CDR1 SNHLY and CDR2 FYNNEI. The germline V and J ends were trimmed by 7 bases and 2 bases, with 12 bases remaining between them. The CDR3 runs 14 residues. Full variable domain (missing parts from reference TRBV2 and TRBJ2-4): EPEVTQTPSHQVTQMGQEVILRCVPISNHLYFYWYRQILGQKVEFLVSFYNNEISEKSEIFDDQFSVERPDGSNFTLKIRSTKLEDSAMYFCASIQPSSKNIQYFGAGTRLSVL.

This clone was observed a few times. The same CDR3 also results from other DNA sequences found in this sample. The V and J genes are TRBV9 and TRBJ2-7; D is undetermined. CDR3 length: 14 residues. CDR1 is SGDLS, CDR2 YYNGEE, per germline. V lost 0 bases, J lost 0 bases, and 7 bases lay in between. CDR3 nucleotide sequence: TGTGCCAGCAGCGTAGAGGCAGTCTCCTACGAGCAGTACTTC. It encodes CASSVEAVSYEQYF.

The CDR3 region is CASSFPQRGSYGYTF. The CDR3 nucleotides are TGTGCCAGCAGTTTCCCCCAACGGGGGAGCTATGGCTACACCTTC. This sequence joins TRBV28 and TRBJ1-2, with a possible D match to TRBD1 (5 bases). Per the germline V gene, CDR1 is MDHEN and CDR2 is SYDVKM. Trimming stripped 3 bases from V and 4 bases from J, with 15 bases between. CDR3 size: 15 residues.

CDR3 nucleotide sequence: TGTGCCAGCAGGCTATTTCAGGGGTATGGCTACACCTTC. This encodes CASRLFQGYGYTF. V is TRBV5-4 and J is TRBJ1-2; maybe TRBD1 (6 bases). Germline CDR1 SGHNT, CDR2 YYREEE (reference sequence). The V end lost 5 bases, the J end lost 5 bases, and 13 bases lay between the germline ends. The CDR3 runs 13 residues. Filled out from reference TRBV5-4 and TRBJ1-2, the complete variable domain reads ETGVTQSPTHLIKTRGQQVTLRCSSQSGHNTVSWYQQALGQGPQFIFQYYREEENGRGNFPPRFSGLQFPNYSSELNVNALELDDSALYLCASRLFQGYGYTFGSGTRLTVV.